The clone carrying this T cell receptor beta chain was counted between two and nine times. Its target is unknown. These data are taken from a study of response to subunit inactivated influenza vaccine. The study's findings and limits: New T cells are recruited in small numbers by each seasonal influenza vaccination, according to the authors' suggestion.

TCRdb analysed the RT-PCR reads with MiXCR anew, one entry per CDR3 protein. The sample consists of over 400,000 distinct CDR3 sequences, approximately 11% of them appearing once. This receptor was identified in a man aged 50 to 60 who received an inactivated influenza vaccine. Sequencing used PBMCs from blood, obtained roughly 48 days after vaccination.

CDR3 amino acids: CASSSDAAKNIQYF. In DNA form, the CDR3 reads TGTGCCAGCAGCTCGGACGCAGCCAAAAACATTCAGTACTTC. The chain is built from TRBV5-5 and TRBJ2-4; D ambiguous. Germline V lookup: CDR1 SGHKS, CDR2 YYEKEE (reference sequence). Trimming left V 3 bases short and J 0 bases short, with 7 bases between. The CDR3 extends over 14 amino acids.